This T cell receptor beta chain was observed in a study of blood T cell repertoires in COVID-19. The overall study: Samples of COVID-19 (acute and convalescent) were obtained from the United States, Italy and Spain. Sample material is recorded as cDNA or gDNA derived from T cells, B-cell-depleted T cells, or PBMCs.

It was during active infection that Seattle patients were enrolled and then longitudinally followed. Original handling: Nucleated cell counts were estimated from reference gene primer amplification. Repertoires were generated with immunoSEQ multiplex PCR, while TCRdb's copy carries only in-frame clones and drops some. The DNA was the basis for D and trimming; V, J and clone size are from that table. The sample contains 250,000 to 350,000 clones, around 81% of which appear only once. The V and J ends lost 2 bases and 4 bases respectively, with 11 bases between them. The CDR3 length is 14 residues. Per germline, CDR1 SEHNR and CDR2 FQNEAQ (reference sequence).

The chain employs TRBV7-9 and TRBJ1-1; TRBD1 might be the D (5 bases). This receptor was obtained from a person between 70 and 80 years old with COVID-19, enrolled during active disease. Material: peripheral blood. The CDR3 region has the DNA TGTGCCAGCAGCTTAAAAGGAGGGGTCACTGAAGCTTTCTTT. It codes for CASSLKGGVTEAFF.